The 6 T cell receptor beta chains presented below share a single source sample, sequenced in a study of CD8 T cells in ankylosing spondylitis. Overall study findings and caveats: Apparently characteristic of ankylosing spondylitis blood was a TCR beta motif (roughly eight highly homologous variants).

Their cognate antigens are unknown. Each CDR3 protein is one row after TCRdb ran MiXCR on the 5' RACE reads. The table lists 500,000 or so distinct CDR3 sequences, under 5.5% of them singletons. Sequencing used blood, either unsorted or a sorted T cell fraction (not recorded which). These receptors originate from a male donor with ankylosing spondylitis.

A note on this clonotype: This may be a read error: a much more frequent sequence differs by one nucleotide. The chain combines TRBV7-9 with TRBJ2-5, with no clear D. Germline V gene lookup returns CDR1 SEHNR and CDR2 FQNEAQ (reference sequence). The CDR3 is made up of 14 amino acids. CDR3 region: CASSLVGYQETQHF. The CDR3 region has the DNA TGTGCCAGCAGCTTAGTGGGGTACCAAGAGACCCAGCACTTC.

Many counts were recorded for this clonotype. The genes are TRBV12-3 or TRBV12-4 and TRBJ2-1; a weak D match, TRBD1 (6 bases). The CDR3 consists of 15 residues. V was shortened by 5 bases and J by 2 bases, with 13 bases between the two germline ends. CDR3 nucleotide sequence: TGTGCCAGCAGTCGCAACAGGGATCCCTACAATGAGCAGTTCTTC. It translates to CASSRNRDPYNEQFF.

The chain carries TRBV7-3 and TRBJ2-3; D is ambiguous. In germline, CDR1 is SGHTA, CDR2 FQGTGA. The CDR3 sequence is 12 residues long. V lost 1 base and J 4 bases, leaving 3 bases between the germline ends. This CDR3 is CASSLMADTQYF. DNA for the CDR3: TGTGCCAGCAGCTTAATGGCAGATACGCAGTATTTT.

This clonotype was found a few times. V is TRBV27 and J is TRBJ2-7, with TRBD2 matching 7 bases. Germline CDR1 reads MNHEY; CDR2 reads SMNVEV (reference sequence). The CDR3 spans 14 residues. Unmatched junction bases numbered 7, after V lost 3 bases and J lost 5 bases. The DNA for the CDR3 is TGTGCCAGCAGTTTGGGTGGGGGGGGAAACGAGCAGTACTTC. This encodes CASSLGGGGNEQYF.

This clonotype was seen repeatedly, ten times or more. This chain joins TRBV28 and TRBJ2-7; possible D gene TRBD1, 5 bases. Trimming removed 3 bases from V and 6 bases from J, with 9 bases in between. The CDR3 length is 12 residues. The V gene's germline CDR1 is MDHEN and CDR2 SYDVKM. In nucleotides, the CDR3 is TGTGCCAGCAGTTTGACAGCACTCGAGCAGTACTTC. Its protein product is CASSLTALEQYF.

This clonotype was seen many times. The chain has TRBV15 and TRBJ1-1; perhaps TRBD1 as D (6 bases). The V end was cut by 8 bases, the J end by 1 base, with 11 bases between. Germline V CDR1 and CDR2: LNHNV, YYDKDF (reference sequence). This CDR3 is built from 13 residues. The CDR3 spells CATRSGQNTEAFF. The DNA of the CDR3 is TGTGCCACCCGTTCGGGACAGAACACTGAAGCTTTCTTT.